The following is a TCR beta chain sequence with its context. The target antigen is unknown. The data were obtained in a study of identifying expanded T cells in peripheral blood. Whole-study findings and limits: Technical replicates showed approximately 1.2 changed clones; about 2 weeks roughly 18; four weeks 19.

This table comes from immunoSEQ multiplex PCR, and its TCRdb copy is limited to in-frame clones, with some not included. The table includes some 100,000 clones, about 88% detected once. Trimming pared 7 bases from V and 5 bases from J, leaving 18 bases between. Germline-derived CDR1 and CDR2 are MDHEN and SYDVKM. The CDR3 extends over 14 amino acids. Sequenced sample: blood. The TCR comes from a person aged 18 to 69 in good health. V and J are TRBV28 and TRBJ2-7; D tentatively fits TRBD1 or TRBD2 (5 bases each). CDR3 DNA: TGTGCCAGCACCCGAGGGGTTGAATACGACGAGCAGTACTTC. Residues: CASTRGVEYDEQYF.